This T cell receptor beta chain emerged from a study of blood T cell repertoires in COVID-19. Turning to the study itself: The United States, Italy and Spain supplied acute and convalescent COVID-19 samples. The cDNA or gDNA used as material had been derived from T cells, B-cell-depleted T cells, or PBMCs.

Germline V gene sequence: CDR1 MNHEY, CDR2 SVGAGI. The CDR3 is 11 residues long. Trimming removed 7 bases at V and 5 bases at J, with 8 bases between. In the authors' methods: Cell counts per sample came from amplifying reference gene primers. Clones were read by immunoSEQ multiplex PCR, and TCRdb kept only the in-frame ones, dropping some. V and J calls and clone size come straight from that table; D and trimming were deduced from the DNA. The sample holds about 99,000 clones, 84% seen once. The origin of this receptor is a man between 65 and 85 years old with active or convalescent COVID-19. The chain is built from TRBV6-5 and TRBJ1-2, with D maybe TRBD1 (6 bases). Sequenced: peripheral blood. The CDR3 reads CASTQGYGYTF. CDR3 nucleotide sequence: TGTGCCAGCACACAGGGATATGGCTACACCTTC.